One TCR beta chain is described in this entry. TCRdb passed the reads through MiXCR, listing each CDR3 protein once. The table lists about 150,000 distinct CDR3 sequences, approximately 17% of them singletons, with roughly a sixth in the top ten. CDR1 is SGHVS, CDR2 FQNEAQ, per germline. Trimming took 2 bases from V and 0 from J, leaving 10 bases between them. The CDR3 covers 16 residues. These data are taken from a study of T cell repertoires in cytomegalovirus infection. The receptor's source is a human donor in good health (CMV status not recorded). Some clones in this sample may be carry-over from other donors' samples. The rearrangement links TRBV7-8 to TRBJ2-2; D gene ambiguous. Specimen: CD8+ T cells from PBMCs. The CDR3 sequence: CASSLYGSSNTGELFF. CDR3 in DNA: TGTGCCAGCAGCTTATATGGCAGCTCGAACACCGGGGAGCTGTTTTTT.